This T cell receptor beta chain emerged from a study of T cell responses to AZD1222 COVID-19 vaccine. Comments on this clone: No antigen is known for it.

Libraries were prepared by immunoSEQ multiplex PCR; TCRdb keeps only in-frame clonotypes and omits some of them. The top ten clones hold about 3% of a sample with about 86,000 clones, around 90% of them seen once. Per germline, CDR1 MNHEY and CDR2 SVGAGI. The CDR3 contains 15 residues. Between the trimmed V and J ends, which lost 0 bases and 0 bases, there was a span of 8 bases. Study-level findings and limits: Receipt of two AZD1222 doses was followed by a rise in Spike-specific TCR breadth and depth. Donors were chiefly white British, with a greater number of females, and clonal diversity was perhaps underestimated.

The sample here was peripheral blood, taken on day 0 of AZD1222 vaccination. This receptor was identified in an adult in good health. J is TRBJ1-2 and V is TRBV6-5; D possibly corresponds to TRBD1 (6 bases). CDR3 protein: CASSYSQGSNYGYTF. The CDR3 coding sequence is TGTGCCAGCAGTTACTCGCAGGGGTCTAACTATGGCTACACCTTC.